This entry is about one TCR beta chain. What it binds is unknown. Germline-derived CDR1 and CDR2 are KGHDR and SFDVKD. After removal of 3 bases from V and 8 bases from J, the junction contained 13 bases not matched to a gene. The CDR3 is 18 amino acids. The data stem from a study of identical twins. Whole-study findings and limits: Compared with unrelated sharing, twin-shared out-of-frame alpha sequences had more low-probability sequences. Conclusions leaned on cross-sectional statistical analysis and did not track the same donors over time. The models gave estimates that fell short of the out-of-frame TCR alpha sharing seen in monozygotic twins.

Addition of a universal primer site occurred through template switching, and cDNA carried unique molecular identifiers. One entry per CDR3 protein, called by TCRdb with MiXCR from the 5' RACE reads. The repertoire includes about 700,000 distinct CDR3 sequences, 6% to 6.5% of them detected once, and roughly 1.8% sits in the top ten. The chain joins TRBV24-1 to TRBJ2-1; 12 bases fit TRBD1. The sequence was collected from a man aged 18-30 years in good health. The sample comprised naive T cells sorted from blood. In nucleotides, the CDR3 is TGTGCCACCAGTGATCCGGGGCCCCCGGGACAGGGGGCCTATGAGCAGTTCTTC. Translation: CATSDPGPPGQGAYEQFF.